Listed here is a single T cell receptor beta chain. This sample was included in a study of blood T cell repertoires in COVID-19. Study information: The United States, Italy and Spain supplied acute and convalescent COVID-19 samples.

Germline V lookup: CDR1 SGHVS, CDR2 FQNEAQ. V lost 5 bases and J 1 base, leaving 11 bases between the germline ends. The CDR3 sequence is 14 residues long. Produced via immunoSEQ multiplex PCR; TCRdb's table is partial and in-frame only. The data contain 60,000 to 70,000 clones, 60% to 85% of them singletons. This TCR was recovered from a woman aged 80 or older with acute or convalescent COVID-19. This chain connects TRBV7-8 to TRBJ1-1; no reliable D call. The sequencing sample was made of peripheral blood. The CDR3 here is CASSRSVTNTEAFF. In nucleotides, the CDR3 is TGTGCCAGCAGCCGAAGCGTTACGAACACTGAAGCTTTCTTT.